This T cell receptor beta chain derives from a study of blood T cell repertoires in COVID-19. Overall study: Specimens from acute and convalescent COVID-19 originated in the United States, Italy and Spain.

From germline, CDR1 is MNHEY and CDR2 SVGAGI. The CDR3 extends over 16 amino acids. V was clipped by 2 bases and J by 3 bases, with 17 bases between them. Sequencing used immunoSEQ multiplex PCR; TCRdb keeps in-frame clones, though not all of them. The table lists about 100,000 clones, approximately 80% of them singletons. The sequence came from a man between 65 and 85 years old with active or convalescent COVID-19. The specimen sequenced was peripheral blood. V usage is TRBV6-5 and J usage is TRBJ2-7, with D possibly being TRBD2 (6 bases). The CDR3 loop is CASSYAGPEALYEQYF. The CDR3 DNA reads as TGTGCCAGCAGTTACGCGGGACCAGAAGCGCTCTACGAGCAGTACTTC.